This TCR beta chain originates from a study of response to subunit inactivated influenza vaccine (dated by TCRdb to the late 2010s). The study in broad terms: Deep quantitative T cell receptor repertoire profiling was used in the study to track responses to a trivalent subunit inactivated influenza vaccine.

Notes on this clonotype: No cognate antigen has been identified for it. Nothing much larger sits one base from this clone, and base qualities are not available.

Preparation of the library involved RT-PCR. Sequenced using an Illumina HiSeq 2500. Through fastp at Q25 and MiXCR, TCRdb rebuilt clones from the public reads, retaining in-frame beta chains. All rows with the same CDR3 protein become a single entry with the most common DNA and genes. The sample records roughly 620,000 distinct CDR3 sequences, 10% to 12% of which are singletons. About 10% of the sample lies in the top ten. The CDR3 numbers 16 residues from cysteine through phenylalanine. Of the read, only the CDR3 DNA is kept; its 48 bases are in frame from base 1. From a lookup of the germline V gene, CDR1 and CDR2 are SGHAT and FQNNGV. V is reduced by 1 base and J by 10 bases, leaving a spacing of 20 bases between them. What the study reported, not specific to this receptor: The authors proposed that each seasonal influenza vaccination may bring in only a limited number of new T cells.

These sequences were also reported in another study, on T cells expressing NK-cell markers. That second report states: TCR beta cDNA libraries were prepared using 5'RACE template switching, which introduced a universal primer site and unique molecular identifiers. TCR beta-chain repertoires were profiled in sorted CD3+CD56+NKG2C+, CD3+CD56+NKG2C- and CD3+CD56-NKG2C+ T-cell subsets from roughly eight donors. Of the eight sequenced donors, seven were found to be HCMV-seropositive and one was found to be HCMV-seronegative. In several experiments an anti-gammadeltaTCR antibody was added to restrict sorting to alphabetaTCR-expressing T cells. In about six donors, the dominant CD3+CD56+NKG2C+ clonotypes were found to rank among the top 10 CD8+ clonotypes and to make up 1.0-7.0% of CD8+ T cells. Those dominant clonotypes were again the most abundant among CD3+CD56-NKG2C+ cells in four donors, at about 25-60.1%. Whether the expanded NKG2C-expressing T cell clones were specific for HCMV antigens remained unclear. The study sequenced eight donors, all healthy volunteers chosen at random: three men and five women. To determine HCMV serostatus, a commercial ELISA kit was used to detect HCMV-specific IgG in serum. Peripheral blood mononuclear cells were isolated from blood by Ficoll density gradient centrifugation. Bulk peripheral blood T-cell repertoires were additionally sequenced from unsorted PBMC for six donors. Priming for cDNA synthesis came from the TCR beta constant segment, and two successive PCR amplification steps followed. Sequencing of the libraries produced 2 x 150 bp reads on Illumina HiSeq 2000/2500, MiSeq or NextSeq. MIGEC was used to demultiplex reads and group the reads by UMI, and MiTCR was used to assemble and quantify clonotypes. To remove erroneous sequences, TCR cDNA sequences were retained only when supported by two or more reads. The tcR package was used for downstream repertoire analysis, and clonotypes were matched across fractions by CDR3 nucleotide sequence plus V segment. Antigen specificity was annotated against VDJdb with VDJmatch, allowing one amino acid substitution in CDR3.

The chain is encoded by TRBV11-2 joined to TRBJ2-1; the best D guess is TRBD1, with 6 bases matching. This TCR came from a man in his fifties who received an inactivated influenza vaccine. Donor details come from another sample of the same person, matched by shared clones. The sample here was PBMCs from blood, taken on the day of vaccination. The CDR3 has the sequence CASSLAVLGGFNEQFF. The DNA sequence is TGTGCCAGCAGCTTAGCGGTCTTAGGGGGTTTCAACGAGCAGTTCTTC.